Listed here are 19 T cell receptor beta chains from one sample, sequenced in a study of blood T cell repertoires in COVID-19. The repertoire was sequenced with immunoSEQ multiplex PCR; TCRdb's copy has only in-frame clones and lacks some. The sample includes 200,000 to 250,000 clones, about 90% of them seen just once. What was sequenced was peripheral blood. All receptors come from an older woman with acute or convalescent COVID-19.

The chain recombines TRBV29-1 with TRBJ1-1; possibly TRBD1 for D (5 bases). The CDR3 totals 13 residues. Germline CDR1 SQVTM, CDR2 ANQGSEA. Trimming pared 6 bases from V and 4 bases from J, leaving 15 bases between. The CDR3 sequence is CSVAGGGSTEAFF. The CDR3, as DNA: TGCAGCGTGGCCGGGGGGGGAAGCACTGAAGCTTTCTTT.

This clone was counted a single time. The chain joins TRBV3-1 (or the pseudogene TRBV3-2) to TRBJ1-1; 7 nucleotides match TRBD1. V lost 1 base, J lost 4 bases, and 6 bases stayed unmatched. The germline V gene has CDR1 LGHDT and CDR2 YNNKEL (reference sequence). CDR3 length: 15 amino acids. The CDR3 region is CASSQVTGAATEAFF. Here the CDR3 DNA reads TGTGCCAGCAGCCAAGTAACAGGGGCCGCCACTGAAGCTTTCTTT.

This rearrangement joins TRBV6-5 to TRBJ2-1; 7 nucleotides line up with TRBD2. The CDR3 contains 15 residues. Trimming cost V 0 bases and J 1 base; bases outside gene matches: 0. Germline CDR1 is MNHEY and CDR2 is SVGAGI. The CDR3 bases are TGTGCCAGCAGTTACTCGCGGGAGTCCTACAATGAGCAGTTCTTC. The encoded protein is CASSYSRESYNEQFF.

V gene TRBV6-5 combines with J gene TRBJ1-1; possible D gene TRBD1, 5 bases. Per the germline V gene, CDR1 is MNHEY and CDR2 is SVGAGI. CDR3 size: 14 residues. Trimming left V 0 bases short and J 6 bases short, with 11 bases between. CDR3 nucleotide sequence: TGTGCCAGCAGTTACTCGAACACGGGGGCTGAAGCTTTCTTT. Translated: CASSYSNTGAEAFF.

V and J are TRBV11-2 and TRBJ2-3; possible D gene TRBD1, 5 bases. The CDR3 spans 15 residues. Trimming pared 2 bases from V and 4 bases from J, leaving 13 bases between. Germline V gene lookup returns CDR1 SGHAT and CDR2 FQNNGV. The CDR3 protein is CASSLSRVGADTQYF. The CDR3 nucleotides are TGTGCCAGCAGCTTAAGCAGGGTAGGCGCAGATACGCAGTATTTT.

The chain couples TRBV5-1 to TRBJ2-1; D gene ambiguous. CDR1 is SGHRS, CDR2 YFSETQ, per germline. V lost 1 base and J 3 bases, leaving 11 bases between the germline ends. This CDR3 spans 15 amino acids. This CDR3 is CASSLFPSGYNEQFF. The CDR3 DNA sequence: TGCGCCAGCAGCTTGTTCCCCAGTGGCTACAATGAGCAGTTCTTC.

The rearrangement links TRBV19 to TRBJ2-4; D may be TRBD1 (5 bases). CDR3 length: 13 amino acids. Trimming removed 5 bases at V and 3 bases at J, with 8 bases between. In germline, CDR1 is LNHDA, CDR2 SQIVND (reference sequence). The CDR3 DNA reads as TGTGCCAGTAGTGACAGACGCAAAAACATTCAGTACTTC. Translating gives CASSDRRKNIQYF.

This chain joins TRBV6-1 and TRBJ2-3; TRBD2 agrees at 12 bases. V lost 5 bases, J lost 4 bases, and 1 base stayed unmatched. The V gene's germline CDR1 is MNHNS and CDR2 SASEGT. The CDR3 spans 14 residues. As DNA, the CDR3 is TGTGCCAGCAGTCTAGCGGGAGGGCCAGATACGCAGTATTTT. This encodes CASSLAGGPDTQYF.

This clone was seen just once. The rearrangement joins TRBV3-1 (or the pseudogene TRBV3-2) to TRBJ1-2; TRBD1 might be the D (5 bases). The length of the CDR3 is 14 residues. V was pared by 1 base and J by 4 bases, with 10 bases between. Germline loops: CDR1 LGHDT, CDR2 YNNKEL (reference sequence). The CDR3 reads CASSQGGGSYGYTF. The DNA of the CDR3 is TGTGCCAGCAGCCAAGGTGGGGGGAGCTATGGCTACACCTTC.

The sample holds a few counts of this clone. The rearrangement links TRBV7-8 to TRBJ1-2; 7 bases line up with TRBD1. In germline, CDR1 is SGHVS, CDR2 FQNEAQ. With 5 bases clipped from V and 5 bases from J, the junction kept 5 bases outside the gene matches. This CDR3 region has 13 residues. The CDR3 bases are TGTGCCAGCAGCCTCGACAGGGAATATGGCTACACCTTC. Translating gives CASSLDREYGYTF.

The rearrangement joins TRBV7-8 to TRBJ1-4, with 9 bases identical to TRBD1. Germline assignment: CDR1 SGHVS and CDR2 FQNEAQ. The CDR3 loop spans 14 amino acids. V shed 5 bases and J 4 bases; nucleotides not matched to a gene: 2. CDR3 bases: TGTGCCAGCAGCGACAGGGGGTATAATGAAAAACTGTTTTTT. As protein: CASSDRGYNEKLFF.

This clone has a handful of counts. This chain connects TRBV15 to TRBJ2-7; D not certain. V was clipped by 1 base and J by 0 bases, with 7 bases between them. Germline V CDR1 and CDR2: LNHNV, YYDKDF (reference sequence). CDR3 length equals 14 residues. The chain's CDR3 is CATSRGFGSYEQYF. As DNA, the CDR3 is TGTGCCACCAGCAGAGGGTTCGGCTCCTACGAGCAGTACTTC.

This clone was detected only a few times. J is TRBJ1-6 and V is TRBV6-6; the match to TRBD1 covers 8 bases. This CDR3 contains 15 residues. The ends lost 2 bases at V and 10 bases at J; junction bases unmatched: 7. Germline V gene data show CDR1 as MNHNY and CDR2 as SVGAGI (reference sequence). The CDR3 nucleotides read TGTGCCAGCAGTTACGCGGGACAGGATAGATCACCCCTCCACTTT. Translation gives CASSYAGQDRSPLHF.

The genes are TRBV6-5 and TRBJ1-5; D is perhaps TRBD1 (5 bases). Trimming cost V 6 bases and J 0 bases, with 12 bases left between them. Germline lookup yields CDR1 MNHEY and CDR2 SVGAGI. The length of the CDR3 is 15 residues. CDR3 bases: TGTGCCAGCAGGAAAGGAGGGGTTAGCAATCAGCCCCAGCATTTT. Translated: CASRKGGVSNQPQHF.

This CDR3 is CASSTRGAGYTF. The CDR3 coding sequence is TGTGCCAGCAGTACCAGGGGGGCTGGCTACACCTTC. The chain joins TRBV25-1 to TRBJ1-2; 7 bases agree with TRBD1. V was pared by 5 bases and J by 7 bases, with 4 bases of the junction left unmatched. This CDR3 region has 12 residues. The germline V gene encodes CDR1 MGHDK and CDR2 SYGVNS.

The chain carries TRBV30 and TRBJ2-5, with D perhaps matching TRBD1 (6 bases). Germline V gene data show CDR1 as GTSNPN and CDR2 as SVGIG (reference sequence). The V end lost 2 bases, the J end lost 2 bases, and 9 bases lay between the germline ends. CDR3 size: 13 residues. The CDR3 sequence is CAWSRTAQETQYF. DNA for the CDR3: TGTGCCTGGAGTCGGACAGCTCAAGAGACCCAGTACTTC.

This clone was found once. The chain uses TRBV10-3 and TRBJ2-5, with TRBD2 identical over 14 bases. The CDR3 runs 15 residues. Germline V CDR1 and CDR2: ENHRY, SYGVKD. V lost 4 bases and J lost 3; bases outside the gene matches: 1. For the CDR3, the DNA is TGTGCCATCAGTGGGGGACTAGCGGGAGAAGAGACCCAGTACTTC. It yields the protein CAISGGLAGEETQYF.

J is TRBJ2-1 and V is TRBV24-1, with D possibly TRBD2 on 5 matching bases. The CDR3 extends over 15 amino acids. V lost 2 bases and J 10 bases, leaving 17 bases between the germline ends. Germline V lookup: CDR1 KGHDR, CDR2 SFDVKD. The CDR3 sequence: CATSDSRLSTGEQFF. The DNA for the CDR3 is TGTGCCACCAGTGATTCTCGGTTGTCTACGGGGGAGCAGTTCTTC.

This chain connects TRBV19 to TRBJ1-5, with D possibly matching TRBD1 (6 bases). Germline loops: CDR1 LNHDA, CDR2 SQIVND (reference sequence). The V and J ends lost 2 bases and 5 bases respectively, with 10 bases between them. CDR3 length: 14 amino acids. DNA for the CDR3: TGTGCCAGTAGTATAAGGAAGGGGGATCAGCCCCAGCATTTT. This gives the protein CASSIRKGDQPQHF.